This T cell receptor (beta chain) was sequenced in a study of T cells in Graves' hyperthyroidism and ophthalmopathy. RNA transcripts gave rise to amplified TCR beta CDR3 regions. An initial round of RT-PCR targeting the TCR CDR3 relied on the HTBI primer set. TCRdb independently ran MiXCR on the multiplex PCR reads; one entry per CDR3 protein. The sample consists of about 350,000 distinct CDR3 sequences, over 15% of them appearing once. Per the germline V gene, CDR1 is MDHEN and CDR2 is SYDVKM. This CDR3 has 15 residues. V lost 7 bases to trimming and J lost 5 bases, with 18 bases between them. Sequencing was done on a sample of blood. The chain employs TRBV28 and TRBJ1-5; D is uncertain. This TCR derives from a middle-aged woman with Graves' ophthalmopathy. This chain's CDR3 is CASTYSPGGDQPQHF. The CDR3, as DNA: TGTGCCAGCACCTACTCCCCGGGCGGGGATCAGCCCCAGCATTTT.